This record covers a single T cell receptor (beta chain). Antigen: not known. These data come from a study of cytomegalovirus exposure and HLA in healthy donors. There are 15 residues in the CDR3. CDR1 is MNHEY, CDR2 SVGAGI, per germline. V trimming: 6 bases; J trimming: 4 bases; junction bases outside the gene matches: 8. Study findings and constraints: Presence/absence analyses assumed roughly uniform sequencing depth across donors. In vitro experiments confirmed that three CMV-associated chains were specific for CMV antigens. The productive fraction for most TCR beta V segments was about 87% or about 30% in an earlier analysis.

Primers: 60 Vbeta forward and 13 Jbeta reverse. This table comes from immunoSEQ multiplex PCR, and its TCRdb copy is limited to in-frame clones, with some not included. The sample totals some 30,000 clones. This receptor was taken from a man in his forties in good health and CMV-seronegative. What was sequenced was PBMCs. The chain joins TRBV6-5 to TRBJ1-4; 7 bases fit TRBD1. CDR3 nucleotides: TGTGCCAGCAGACCGAGACAGGGCGATAATGAAAAACTGTTTTTT. It specifies CASRPRQGDNEKLFF.